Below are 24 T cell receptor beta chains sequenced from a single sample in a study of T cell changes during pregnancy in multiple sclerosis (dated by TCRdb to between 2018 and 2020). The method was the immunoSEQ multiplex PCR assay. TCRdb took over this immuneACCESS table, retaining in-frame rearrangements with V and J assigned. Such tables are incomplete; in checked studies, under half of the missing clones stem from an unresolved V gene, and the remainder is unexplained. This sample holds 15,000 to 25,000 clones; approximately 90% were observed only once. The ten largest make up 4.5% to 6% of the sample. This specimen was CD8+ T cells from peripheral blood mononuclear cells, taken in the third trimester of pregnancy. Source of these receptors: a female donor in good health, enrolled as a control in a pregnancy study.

The CDR3 sequence is CASSHKPSGGAEEQFF. For the CDR3, the DNA is TGCGCCAGCAGCCATAAACCTAGCGGGGGGGCCGAGGAGCAGTTCTTC. The rearrangement links TRBV4-1 to TRBJ2-1; 12 positions match TRBD2. Germline V gene data show CDR1 as MGHRA and CDR2 as YSYEKL. CDR3 length: 16 residues. V lost 3 bases and J lost 10; bases outside the gene matches: 10.

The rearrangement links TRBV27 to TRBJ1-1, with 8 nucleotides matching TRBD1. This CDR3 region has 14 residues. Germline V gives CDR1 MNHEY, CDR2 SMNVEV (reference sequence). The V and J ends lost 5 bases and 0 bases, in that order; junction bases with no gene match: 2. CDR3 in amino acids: CASSPGQVNTEAFF. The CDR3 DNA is TGTGCCAGCAGTCCGGGACAGGTGAACACTGAAGCTTTCTTT.

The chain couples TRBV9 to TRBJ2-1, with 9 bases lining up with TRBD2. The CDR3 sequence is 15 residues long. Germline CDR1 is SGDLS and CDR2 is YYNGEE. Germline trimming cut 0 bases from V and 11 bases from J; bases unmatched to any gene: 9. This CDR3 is CASSVGAGGTPQQFF. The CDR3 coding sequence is TGTGCCAGCAGCGTAGGAGCGGGGGGCACCCCTCAGCAGTTCTTC.

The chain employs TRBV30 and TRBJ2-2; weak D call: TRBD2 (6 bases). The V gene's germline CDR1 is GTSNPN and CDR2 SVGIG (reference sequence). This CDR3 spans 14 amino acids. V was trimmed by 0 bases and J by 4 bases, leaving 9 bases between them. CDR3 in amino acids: CAWSVGGSTGELFF. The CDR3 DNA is TGTGCCTGGAGTGTCGGAGGGTCCACCGGGGAGCTGTTTTTT.

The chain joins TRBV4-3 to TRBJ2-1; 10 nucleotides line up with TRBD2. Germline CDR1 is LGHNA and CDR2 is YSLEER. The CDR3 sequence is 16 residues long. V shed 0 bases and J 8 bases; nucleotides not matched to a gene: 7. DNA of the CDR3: TGCGCCAGCAGCCAAGAACCTAGCGGGGGCAACGATGAGCAGTTCTTC. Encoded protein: CASSQEPSGGNDEQFF.

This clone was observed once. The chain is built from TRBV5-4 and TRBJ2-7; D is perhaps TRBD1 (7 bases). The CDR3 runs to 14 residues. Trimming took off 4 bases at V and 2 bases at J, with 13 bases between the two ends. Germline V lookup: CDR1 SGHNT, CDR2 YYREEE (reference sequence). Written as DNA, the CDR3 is TGTGCCAGCAGCCCGGGGGACAGACCCTACGAGCAGTACTTC. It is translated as CASSPGDRPYEQYF.

The CDR3 nucleotides are TGTGCCAGCAGGAGCGGTACAGGGCCCTACGAGCAGTACTTC. It codes for CASRSGTGPYEQYF. The gene calls are TRBV7-9 and TRBJ2-7, with TRBD1 as a possible D gene (6 bases). This CDR3 comprises 14 residues. Germline CDR1 and CDR2: SEHNR and FQNEAQ (reference sequence). V was clipped by 6 bases and J by 2 bases, with 14 bases between them.

The DNA of the CDR3 is TGTGCCAGTAGTATAGTCGTCACCGGGGAGCTGTTTTTT. It is translated as CASSIVVTGELFF. V usage is TRBV19 and J usage is TRBJ2-2; D is unresolved. The CDR3 runs to 13 residues. V lost 1 base to trimming and J lost 4 bases, with 4 bases between them. The germline CDR1 and CDR2 sequences are LNHDA and SQIVND (reference sequence). Together with reference TRBV19 and TRBJ2-2, the CDR3 gives the full variable domain: DGGITQSPKYLFRKEGQNVTLSCEQNLNHDAMYWYRQDPGQGLRLIYYSQIVNDFQKGDIAEGYSVSREKKESFPLTVTSAQKNPTAFYLCASSIVVTGELFFGEGSRLTVL.

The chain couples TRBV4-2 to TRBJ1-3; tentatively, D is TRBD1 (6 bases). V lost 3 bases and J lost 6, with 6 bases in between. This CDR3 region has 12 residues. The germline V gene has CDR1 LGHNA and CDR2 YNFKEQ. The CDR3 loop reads CASSQGANTIYF. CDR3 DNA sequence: TGTGCCAGCAGCCAGGGGGCAAACACCATATATTTT.

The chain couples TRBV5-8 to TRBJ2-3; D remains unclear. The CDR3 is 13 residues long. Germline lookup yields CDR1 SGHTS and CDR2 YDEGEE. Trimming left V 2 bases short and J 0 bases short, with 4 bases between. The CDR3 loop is CASSLLSTDTQYF. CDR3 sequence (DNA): TGTGCCAGCAGCTTACTAAGCACAGATACGCAGTATTTT.

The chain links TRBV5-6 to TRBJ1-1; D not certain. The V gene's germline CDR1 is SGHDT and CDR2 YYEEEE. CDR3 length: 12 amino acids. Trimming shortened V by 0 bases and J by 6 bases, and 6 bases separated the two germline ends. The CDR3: CASSLAVAEAFF. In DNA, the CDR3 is TGTGCCAGCAGCTTGGCCGTCGCTGAAGCTTTCTTT.

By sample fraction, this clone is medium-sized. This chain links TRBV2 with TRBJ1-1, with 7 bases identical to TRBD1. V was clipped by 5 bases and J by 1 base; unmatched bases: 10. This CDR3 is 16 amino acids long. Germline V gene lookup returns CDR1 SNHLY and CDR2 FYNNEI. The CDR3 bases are TGTGCCAGCAGTTCTGACAGGGTCGTAGGGAACACTGAAGCTTTCTTT. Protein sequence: CASSSDRVVGNTEAFF.

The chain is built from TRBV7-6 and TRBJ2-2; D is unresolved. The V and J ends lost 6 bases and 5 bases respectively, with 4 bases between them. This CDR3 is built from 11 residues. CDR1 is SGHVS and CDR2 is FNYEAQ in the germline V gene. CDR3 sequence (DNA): TGTGCCAGCAGAGAGACCGGGGAGCTGTTTTTT. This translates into CASRETGELFF.

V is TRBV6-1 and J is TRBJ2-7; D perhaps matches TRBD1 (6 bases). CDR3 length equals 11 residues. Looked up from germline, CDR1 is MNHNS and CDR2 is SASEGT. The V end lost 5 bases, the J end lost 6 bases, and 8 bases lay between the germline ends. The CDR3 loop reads CASSFRGEQYF. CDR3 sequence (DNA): TGTGCCAGCAGTTTCAGGGGCGAGCAGTACTTC.

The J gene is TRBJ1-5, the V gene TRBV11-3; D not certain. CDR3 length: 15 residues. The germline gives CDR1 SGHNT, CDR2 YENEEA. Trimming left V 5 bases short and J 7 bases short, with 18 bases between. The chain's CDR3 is CASSLLPGFGQPQHF. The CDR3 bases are TGTGCCAGCAGCCTACTACCGGGGTTCGGACAGCCCCAGCATTTT.

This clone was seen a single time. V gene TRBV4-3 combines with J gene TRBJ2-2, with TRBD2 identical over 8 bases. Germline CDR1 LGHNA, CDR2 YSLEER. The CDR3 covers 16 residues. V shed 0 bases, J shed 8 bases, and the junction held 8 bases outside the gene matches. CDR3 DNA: TGCGCCAGCAGCCAAGAAAGGCGGGGGGCAACTGGGGAGCTGTTTTTT. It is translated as CASSQERRGATGELFF.

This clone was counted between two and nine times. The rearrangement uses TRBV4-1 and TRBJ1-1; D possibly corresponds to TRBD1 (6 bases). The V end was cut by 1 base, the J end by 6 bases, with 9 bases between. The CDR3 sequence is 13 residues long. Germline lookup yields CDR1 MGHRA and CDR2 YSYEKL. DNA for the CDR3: TGCGCCAGCAGCCAAGCCGGGGGGCCTGAAGCTTTCTTT. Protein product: CASSQAGGPEAFF.

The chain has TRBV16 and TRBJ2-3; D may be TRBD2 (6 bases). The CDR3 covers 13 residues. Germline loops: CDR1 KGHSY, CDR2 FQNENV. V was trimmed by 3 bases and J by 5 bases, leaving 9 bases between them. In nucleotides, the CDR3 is TGTGCCAGCAGCCAGTCCGGGGGAGATACGCAGTATTTT. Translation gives CASSQSGGDTQYF.

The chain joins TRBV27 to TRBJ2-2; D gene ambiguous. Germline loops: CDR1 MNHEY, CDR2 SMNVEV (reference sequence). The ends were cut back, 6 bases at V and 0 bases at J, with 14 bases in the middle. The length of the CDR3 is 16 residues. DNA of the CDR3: TGTGCCAGCAGCGTTCGTGGCGGTTCGAACACCGGGGAGCTGTTTTTT. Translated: CASSVRGGSNTGELFF.

The CDR3: CATSRERATYEQYF. CDR3 sequence (DNA): TGTGCCACCAGCAGAGAACGAGCTACCTACGAGCAGTACTTC. V is TRBV15 and J is TRBJ2-7; D not certain. Germline CDR1 is LNHNV and CDR2 is YYDKDF (reference sequence). V shed 0 bases and J shed 2 bases, with 8 bases lying between them. This CDR3 region has 14 residues.

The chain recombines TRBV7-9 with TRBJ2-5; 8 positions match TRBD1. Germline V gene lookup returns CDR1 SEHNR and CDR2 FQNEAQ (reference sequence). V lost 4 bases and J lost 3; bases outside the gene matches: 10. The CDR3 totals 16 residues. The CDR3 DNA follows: TGTGCCAGCAGCTCTACAGGGGGAGTCCAAGAAGAGACCCAGTACTTC. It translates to CASSSTGGVQEETQYF.

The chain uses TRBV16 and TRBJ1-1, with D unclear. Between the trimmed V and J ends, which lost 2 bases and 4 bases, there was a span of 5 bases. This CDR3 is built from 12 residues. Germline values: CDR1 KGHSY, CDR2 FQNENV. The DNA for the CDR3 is TGTGCCAGCAGCCAAGCGGGCACTGAAGCTTTCTTT. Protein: CASSQAGTEAFF.

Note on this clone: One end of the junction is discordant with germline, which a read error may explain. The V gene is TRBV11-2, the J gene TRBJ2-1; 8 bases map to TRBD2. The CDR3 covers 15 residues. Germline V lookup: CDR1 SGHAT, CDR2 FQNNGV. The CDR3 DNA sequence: TGTGCCAGCAGCATAGAAGCGGGGGCGGGGAATGAGCAGTTCTTC. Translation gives CASSIEAGAGNEQFF.

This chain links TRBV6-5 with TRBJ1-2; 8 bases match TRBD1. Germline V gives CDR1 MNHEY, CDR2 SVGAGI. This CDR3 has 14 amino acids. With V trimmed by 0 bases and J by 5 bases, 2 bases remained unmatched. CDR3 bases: TGTGCCAGCAGTTACTCCCAGGGGGCGTATGGCTACACCTTC. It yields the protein CASSYSQGAYGYTF.